This TCR beta chain was sequenced in a study of regulatory T cells after allogeneic stem cell transplantation (dated by TCRdb to about 2018). A note on the overall study: Each patient's group depended on whether acute graft-versus-host disease developed within 100 days after stem cell transplantation. CD4+CD25+CD127- regulatory T cells were obtained from patient PBMCs by means of fluorescence-activated cell sorting. Conventional CD4+ T cells defined as CD4+CD25+/-CD127+ were also sorted and TCR-sequenced for comparison in the study. Between patients who did and did not develop acute graft-versus-host disease, the study compared the regulatory T-cell TCR repertoire following allogeneic stem cell transplantation. Overall study results and their limits: Conventional CD4+ T-cell repertoire diversity did not differ significantly between patients with and without graft-versus-host disease. Because the patient sample size was small, the findings needed to be validated in a larger cohort. In non-GvHD patients, the top 10 regulatory T-cell clones took up a significantly larger share of the repertoire, which suggests that presumably allo-specific protective clones had expanded. None of the regulatory T-cell clones was shared across all patients, and no significant correlation was found between sorted cell numbers and the inverse Simpson index. A less diverse, more focused regulatory T-cell TCR repertoire was observed in patients without graft-versus-host disease than in patients with the disease.

With regard to this clonotype: The target of this receptor is not known. Germline and junction disagree at one end, which may indicate a read error.

Sequenced on an Illumina MiSeq. The SMARTer RACE cDNA Amplification kit was used to reverse transcribe the RNA, and the TCR beta CDR3 region was then amplified. The RNeasy Mini Kit was used to extract RNA from the sorted cells. Illumina paired-end sequencing was used to sequence the TCR beta amplicons. As for the original processing: MiXCR, VDJtools and the tcR R package were used for TCR repertoire analysis. The inverse Simpson index served to quantify diversity, and clones were sorted into rare, small, medium or expanded bins based on their proportion of the repertoire. TCRdb's own reprocessing of the public reads used fastp at Q25 and MiXCR and kept productive beta chains. Rows are unified per CDR3 protein, each entry keeping the most common DNA and genes. The V and J calls, along with clone size, are taken from TCRdb and not from the paper's own processing. For this sample there are 4,000 to 5,000 distinct CDR3 sequences; around 97% appear just once. Around 40% of the sample is held by the ten biggest clonotypes.

Explained via the paper, the time point label denotes: 30 days after allogeneic hematopoietic stem cell transplantation. At 30 days after allogeneic hematopoietic stem cell transplantation, peripheral blood mononuclear cells were collected from the patients. This material consisted of sorted CD4+ T cells from blood (whether regulatory or conventional is not recorded), taken 30 days after allogeneic stem cell transplant. This receptor was identified in a human patient who had an allogeneic stem cell transplant, so the T cells may come from the graft donor.

The base sequence is TGCGCCAGCAGCTTAGCCCGAGGGGCTCAGTACGAGCAGTACTTC. It translates to CASSLARGAQYEQYF. In this chain, TRBV11-2 is recombined with TRBJ2-7; the D call is tentative, TRBD1 or TRBD2, as each matches 5 bases. Inclusive of the bounding cysteine and phenylalanine, the CDR3 is 15 residues long. The entry retains the CDR3 DNA only, 45 bases that are in frame from base 1. CDR1 and CDR2 (SGHAT, FQNNGV) derive from the germline V gene.